The 13 T cell receptor beta chains presented below share a single source sample, sequenced in a study of T cells in Graves' hyperthyroidism and ophthalmopathy (dated by TCRdb to about 2019). Receptor libraries were prepared by multiplex PCR. TCRdb lists the instrument as Illumina HiSeq 2000. The TCR beta CDR3 regions were amplified from RNA transcripts. A first-round RT-PCR of the TCR CDR3 used the HTBI primer set with the Qiagen OneStep RT-PCR kit. In-frame beta chains were kept once TCRdb had trimmed the public reads at Q25 with fastp and called clones with MiXCR. Rows with a matching CDR3 protein are joined into one entry that keeps the most common DNA and genes. This sample has around 800,000 distinct CDR3 sequences in its table, and about 38% of those were observed once. 7% to 10% of the sample is in the top ten clones. Sequenced sample: blood. These receptors were collected from a man between 18 and 35 years old with Graves' hyperthyroidism.

This clonotype has a count of ten or more. The chain is built from TRBV2 and TRBJ2-2; D assignment may be TRBD1 or TRBD2 (7 bases each). Trimming removed 6 bases from V and 8 bases from J, with 19 bases in between. This CDR3 comprises 15 residues. Germline CDR1 and CDR2: SNHLY and FYNNEI. CDR3 bases: TGTGCCAGCAGCCTGACAGGGAGGGGCACTGGGGAGCTGTTTTTT. This translates into CASSLTGRGTGELFF.

This chain uses TRBV9 with TRBJ2-7; D gene ambiguous. V shed 4 bases and J shed 3 bases, with 14 bases lying between them. The CDR3 covers 14 residues. From germline, CDR1 is SGDLS and CDR2 YYNGEE. CDR3 nucleotide sequence: TGTGCCAGCAGCTCGGATCGGATTCACTACGAGCAGTACTTC. It codes for CASSSDRIHYEQYF.

This chain uses TRBV11-2 with TRBJ2-7, with D possibly being TRBD1 or TRBD2 (6 bases each). Germline CDR1 reads SGHAT; CDR2 reads FQNNGV. The CDR3 consists of 16 residues. Trimming took off 2 bases at V and 6 bases at J, with 20 bases between the two ends. In DNA form, the CDR3 reads TGTGCCAGCAGCTTAAGTTCGGGGGCTCAAGCCTGCGAGCAGTACTTC. Protein: CASSLSSGAQACEQYF.

The chain joins TRBV5-1 to TRBJ1-1; no firm D call. Trimming stripped 1 base from V and 8 bases from J, with 15 bases between. Per the germline V gene, CDR1 is SGHRS and CDR2 is YFSETQ. The CDR3 spans 14 residues. CDR3 loop: CASSLQRTKAEAFF. CDR3 bases: TGCGCCAGCAGCTTGCAGAGAACTAAGGCGGAAGCTTTCTTT.

Notes on this clonotype: Just one base apart from a much larger clone, this may be a read error. CDR3 sequence: CAISLGTGQPQHF. The CDR3 coding sequence is TGTGCCATCAGCTTAGGGACAGGCCAGCCCCAGCATTTT. This chain joins TRBV10-3 and TRBJ1-5; 8 bases match TRBD1. The CDR3 consists of 13 residues. V trimming: 6 bases; J trimming: 7 bases; junction bases outside the gene matches: 5. The germline CDR1 and CDR2 sequences are ENHRY and SYGVKD.

At least ten counts were recorded for this clonotype. CDR3 bases: TGTGCCAGCAGTTACAAGGGGTGGAATTCACCCCTCCACTTT. Translating it yields CASSYKGWNSPLHF. V gene TRBV6-5 combines with J gene TRBJ1-6; D might be TRBD1 (5 bases). This CDR3 is built from 14 residues. The V and J ends lost 2 bases and 7 bases respectively, with 9 bases between them. CDR1 MNHEY and CDR2 SVGAGI come from the germline V gene.

V and J are TRBV5-1 and TRBJ2-2; 8 nucleotides align to TRBD2. Germline lookup yields CDR1 SGHRS and CDR2 YFSETQ. Trimming removed 4 bases from V and 0 bases from J; junction bases left unmatched: 5. CDR3 length: 16 residues. CDR3 region: CASSGVAGTNTGELFF. CDR3 DNA: TGCGCCAGCAGCGGGGTAGCGGGAACGAACACCGGGGAGCTGTTTTTT.

The V and J genes are TRBV5-1 and TRBJ2-5, with 9 bases lining up with TRBD1. Looked up from germline, CDR1 is SGHRS and CDR2 is YFSETQ. The CDR3 sequence is 15 residues long. The junction had 10 bases not matched to a gene; V was cut back by 6 bases and J by 4 bases. CDR3 bases: TGCGCCAGCACAACATCAGGGACAGGGATAGAGACCCAGTACTTC. Translation gives CASTTSGTGIETQYF.

The chain couples TRBV6-5 to TRBJ1-1; D not certain. CDR1 is MNHEY, CDR2 SVGAGI, per germline. The ends were cut back, 6 bases at V and 7 bases at J, with 15 bases in the middle. The CDR3 contains 13 residues. In nucleotides, the CDR3 is TGTGCCAGCAGGAATACCTTAGGCGGTGAAGCTTTCTTT. Translation: CASRNTLGGEAFF.

J is TRBJ2-5 and V is TRBV5-4, with TRBD2 matching 7 bases. This CDR3 region has 15 residues. V dropped 4 bases and J dropped 9; count of bases not matched to a gene: 15. Germline V gene sequence: CDR1 SGHNT, CDR2 YYREEE (reference sequence). The CDR3 here is CASSQEVRGREAQYF. The CDR3 DNA is TGTGCCAGCAGCCAAGAAGTTAGGGGACGGGAGGCCCAGTACTTC.

This clonotype occurred a few times. The genes are TRBV7-6 and TRBJ1-1; D is undetermined. Trimming pared 5 bases from V and 1 base from J, leaving 11 bases between. Germline V gene lookup returns CDR1 SGHVS and CDR2 FNYEAQ. The CDR3 totals 14 residues. CDR3 protein: CASSPPPANTEAFF. CDR3 nucleotide sequence: TGTGCCAGCAGCCCCCCCCCGGCGAACACTGAAGCTTTCTTT.

This clonotype appeared a few times. The genes are TRBV2 and TRBJ2-5; 8 bases are a match to TRBD1. This CDR3 region has 13 residues. Germline assignment: CDR1 SNHLY and CDR2 FYNNEI. V trimming: 7 bases; J trimming: 5 bases; junction bases outside the gene matches: 6. The CDR3 DNA reads TGTGCCAGCATCCGGACAGGGTGGGAGACCCAGTACTTC. As protein: CASIRTGWETQYF.

The chain combines TRBV14 with TRBJ1-6; possibly TRBD1 for D (5 bases). CDR3 length: 18 amino acids. V lost 2 bases, J lost 5 bases, and 19 bases lay in between. Germline-derived CDR1 and CDR2 are SGHDN and FVKESK. The CDR3 region is CASSQLRVAGMNNSPLHF. The CDR3 region has the DNA TGTGCCAGCAGCCAATTGAGGGTAGCAGGGATGAATAATTCACCCCTCCACTTT.